A selection of T cell receptor beta chains follows, all from one sample in a study of high-grade serous ovarian cancer treatment subgroups. Clones were read by immunoSEQ multiplex PCR, and TCRdb kept only the in-frame ones, dropping some. Among over 15,000 clones listed, around 73% were seen once. The sample taken for sequencing was tumor tissue. The receptors stem from a human donor with high-grade serous ovarian cancer. Each CDR3 is given with its conserved first and last residue. The D gene is left open where the match is weak. Where a row states a size, it is once, few, many or the class of an expanded clone; other rows omit it.

>TRBV12-5|.|TRBJ2-5|.
CASGLGLGGETQYF
TGTGCTAGTGGTCTAGGGTTGGGGGGAGAGACCCAGTACTTC
>TRBV18|.|TRBJ2-5|TRBD1
CASSPSDRGQETQYF
TGTGCCAGCTCCCCGAGCGACAGGGGCCAAGAGACCCAGTACTTC
>TRBV5-1|.|TRBJ2-6|.
CASSLITGANVLTF
TGCGCCAGCAGCTTAATTACTGGGGCCAACGTCCTGACTTTC
>TRBV14|few|TRBJ1-1|.
CASSPFTKTNTEAFF
TGTGCCAGCAGCCCCTTCACTAAAACGAACACTGAAGCTTTCTTT
>TRBV25-1|once|TRBJ1-6|.
CASREGGQNSPLHF
TGTGCCAGTAGAGAAGGAGGACAAAATTCACCCCTCCACTTT
>TRBV6-6|.|TRBJ1-2|.
CASRAQGMSNYGYTF
TGTGCCAGCCGGGCTCAGGGGATGAGCAACTATGGCTACACCTTC
>TRBV7-8|few|TRBJ2-7|TRBD2
CASSLASVTSGGRREQYF
TGTGCCAGCAGCTTAGCCTCGGTGACTAGCGGGGGGAGAAGGGAGCAGTACTTC
>TRBV5-1|.|TRBJ1-6|.
CASSTDNNSPLHF
TGCGCCAGCAGCACAGATAATAATTCACCTCTCCACTTT
>TRBV7-2|.|TRBJ2-3|TRBD2
CASSLRSGGSTDTQYF
TGTGCCAGCAGCCTCCGTAGCGGGGGAAGCACAGATACGCAGTATTTT
>TRBV7-8|.|TRBJ2-5|.
CASRRGLQETQYF
TGTGCCAGCAGGAGGGGACTCCAAGAGACCCAGTACTTC
>TRBV6-4|.|TRBJ2-3|.
CASSDSAGSTDTQYF
TGTGCCAGCAGTGACTCAGCGGGTAGCACAGATACGCAGTATTTT
>TRBV4-3|.|TRBJ1-1|.
CASSQEYGGLNTEAFF
TGCGCCAGCAGCCAAGAATACGGGGGGCTGAACACTGAAGCTTTCTTT
>TRBV4-3|once|TRBJ2-3|TRBD2
CASSQEGGGGTDTQYF
TGCGCCAGCAGCCAAGAAGGCGGGGGGGGCACAGATACGCAGTATTTT
>TRBV19|.|TRBJ1-4|TRBD1
CATLRQGGPGKLFF
TGTGCCACCCTTCGACAGGGGGGCCCTGGAAAACTGTTTTTT
>TRBV4-2|.|TRBJ2-5|.
CASSQDGITQETQYF
TGTGCCAGCAGCCAAGATGGAATTACTCAAGAGACCCAGTACTTC
>TRBV6-6|.|TRBJ1-1|.
CASSYVTEAFF
TGTGCCAGCAGTTACGTCACTGAAGCTTTCTTT
>TRBV4-3|.|TRBJ2-5|.
CASSQVGFPQETQYF
TGCGCCAGCAGCCAAGTCGGCTTTCCTCAAGAGACCCAGTACTTC
>TRBV6-6|few|TRBJ2-7|TRBD1
CASGDRQGPTYEQYF
TGTGCCAGCGGCGACCGACAGGGGCCTACCTACGAGCAGTACTTC
>TRBV2|.|TRBJ2-7|.
CASRDGWGNEGYEQYF
TGTGCCAGCAGGGACGGATGGGGTAATGAAGGCTACGAGCAGTACTTC
>TRBV21-1|.|TRBJ1-1|.
CASSTYDRGTEAFF
TGTGCCAGCAGCACCTATGACAGGGGCACTGAAGCTTTCTTT
>TRBV11-3|.|TRBJ1-2|.
CASSYGYTF
TGTGCCAGCAGTTATGGCTACACCTTC
>TRBV4-2|few|TRBJ1-1|.
CASSQDRGRVGEAFF
TGTGCCAGCAGCCAAGATAGGGGACGCGTGGGTGAAGCTTTCTTT
>TRBV5-5|.|TRBJ1-1|.
CASSSQTGRQTEAFF
TGTGCCAGCAGCTCACAAACAGGGCGTCAAACTGAAGCTTTCTTT
>TRBV10-3|.|TRBJ2-3|.
CAISDHRTDTQYF
TGTGCCATCAGTGACCATCGCACAGATACGCAGTATTTT
>TRBV19|once|TRBJ2-7|.
CASSNLYEQYF
TGTGCCAGTAGTAACCTCTACGAGCAGTACTTC
>TRBV7-8|.|TRBJ2-3|.
CASSLNSGRTDTQYF
TGTGCCAGCAGCTTGAATTCTGGGCGCACAGATACGCAGTATTTT
>TRBV7-6|.|TRBJ2-3|.
CASSLAGLGGDTQYF
TGTGCCAGCAGCTTAGCCGGGCTGGGCGGAGATACGCAGTATTTT
>TRBV6-6|.|TRBJ2-5|.
CASRENRVGETQYF
TGTGCCAGCAGGGAGAACAGGGTTGGGGAGACCCAGTACTTC
>TRBV30|.|TRBJ1-2|.
CAWVREQGMFGYTF
TGTGCCTGGGTACGGGAACAGGGAATGTTCGGCTACACCTTC
>TRBV6-6|.|TRBJ1-1|.
CASSYSTGEAFF
TGTGCCAGCAGTTACTCGACAGGTGAAGCTTTCTTT
>TRBV30|.|TRBJ1-3|.
CAWSVLEGNTIYF
TGTGCCTGGAGTGTACTGGAGGGAAACACCATATATTTT
>TRBV9|few|TRBJ2-2|.
CASSWDTHRATGELFF
TGTGCCAGCAGCTGGGACACTCACAGGGCCACCGGGGAGCTGTTTTTT
>TRBV6-1|.|TRBJ2-7|TRBD1
CASSDGTGGRYEQYF
TGTGCCAGCAGCGACGGGACAGGGGGCCGCTACGAGCAGTACTTC
>TRBV29-1|.|TRBJ2-3|TRBD2
CSVKAGGPDTQYF
TGCAGCGTTAAAGCGGGGGGGCCGGATACGCAGTATTTT
>TRBV11-1|.|TRBJ1-2|TRBD1
CASSLEGGKSYGYTF
TGTGCCAGCAGCTTAGAAGGGGGCAAGAGCTATGGCTACACCTTC
>TRBV27|.|TRBJ2-3|TRBD2
CASSLAKTSGGAVPDTQYF
TGTGCCAGCAGTTTGGCAAAGACTAGCGGGGGGGCGGTCCCAGATACGCAGTATTTT
>TRBV7-2|.|TRBJ1-2|.
CASSLGVDYGYTF
TGTGCCAGCAGCTTAGGGGTCGACTATGGCTACACCTTC
>TRBV6-1|few|TRBJ2-7|TRBD2
CASRAGLVPYEQYF
TGTGCCAGCAGGGCGGGACTAGTCCCCTACGAGCAGTACTTC
>TRBV5-4|.|TRBJ2-5|TRBD1
CASSPRQGQETQYF
TGTGCCAGCAGCCCGCGACAGGGCCAAGAGACCCAGTACTTC